The source of this T cell receptor beta chain is a study of blood T cell repertoires in COVID-19. Study at large: Researchers got acute and convalescent COVID-19 samples from the United States, Italy and Spain. PBMCs, B-cell-depleted T cells, or T cells were the source of the cDNA or gDNA that made up the material.

Germline V CDR1 and CDR2: MDHEN, SYDVKM. This CDR3 region has 14 residues. V dropped 5 bases and J dropped 4; count of bases not matched to a gene: 5. Authors' analysis steps: Researchers report that nucleated cell counts were estimated from reference gene primer amplification. Sequencing used immunoSEQ multiplex PCR; TCRdb keeps in-frame clones, though not all of them. V and J calls and clone size are copied from that table; D and trimming were computed from the DNA. The data show some 86,000 clones, with 80% to 85% seen just once and roughly a third held by the top ten. The material sequenced was peripheral blood. The TCR sequence derives from a woman older than 75 with active or convalescent COVID-19. The chain combines TRBV28 with TRBJ2-3; 8 nucleotides match TRBD1. The CDR3 region has the DNA TGTGCCAGCAGTCGGGCAGGGGGCCCAGATACGCAGTATTTT. Translating gives CASSRAGGPDTQYF.